This paragraph covers one T cell receptor beta chain sequence. This specimen belongs to a study of blood T cell repertoires in COVID-19. About the study: Whether acute or convalescent, the COVID-19 samples came from the United States, Italy and Spain. T cells, B-cell-depleted T cells, or PBMCs supplied cDNA or gDNA.

As processed by the authors: Reference gene primer amplification in the assay estimated nucleated cell counts. Clones were read by immunoSEQ multiplex PCR, and TCRdb kept only the in-frame ones, dropping some. The V and J calls and clone size are taken from that table; D and trimming were inferred from the DNA. The table records under 85,000 clones, 88% of them present only once. The CDR3 consists of 15 residues. Trimming removed 5 bases at V and 0 bases at J, with 11 bases between. CDR1 is SGHTA and CDR2 is FQGNSA in the germline V gene. J is TRBJ1-5 and V is TRBV7-2; D is possibly TRBD1 (5 bases). Sequenced: peripheral blood. The TCR originated in a man in his 70s with acute or convalescent COVID-19. In nucleotides, the CDR3 is TGTGCCAGCAGCCCGACCCAGGGTAGCAATCAGCCCCAGCATTTT. Translated: CASSPTQGSNQPQHF.